These 18 T cell receptor beta chains were sequenced from one sample in a study of post-analysis software for immune sequencing data. Overall study findings and caveats: TRBV5-6, TRBV5-1 and TRBV20-1 were among about 5 TRBV segments more frequent in patients than controls.

The library was made from cDNA and included unique molecular identifiers. One entry per CDR3 protein results from TCRdb running MiXCR on the PCR reads. Of fewer than 550,000 distinct CDR3 sequences in the sample, roughly 34% are singletons; the top ten hold roughly 6%. No antigen has been assigned to these receptors. Sequenced material: blood. The receptors originated from a girl aged 2 to 17 with multiple sclerosis.

J is TRBJ2-6 and V is TRBV4-2; D call uncertain. Germline CDR1 and CDR2: LGHNA and YNFKEQ. The CDR3 contains 20 residues. Between the trimmed V and J ends, which lost 4 bases and 0 bases, there was a span of 22 bases. The CDR3 DNA reads as TGTGCCAGCAGCCCCTTGATAGTTGCGACTCCGGACTCTGGGGCCAACGTCCTGACTTTC. As protein: CASSPLIVATPDSGANVLTF.

This clonotype was seen a single time. The J gene is TRBJ2-5, the V gene TRBV10-3; maybe TRBD1 (5 bases). The V end lost 2 bases, the J end lost 5 bases, and 9 bases lay between the germline ends. Germline lookup yields CDR1 ENHRY and CDR2 SYGVKD. This CDR3 region has 13 residues. The CDR3 loop reads CAISERAGETQYF. In DNA form, the CDR3 reads TGTGCCATCAGTGAGCGGGCAGGGGAGACCCAGTACTTC.

This clonotype was counted many times. The chain is built from TRBV6-5 and TRBJ2-7; D is undetermined. The CDR3 is made up of 13 amino acids. Germline lookup yields CDR1 MNHEY and CDR2 SVGAGI. The V end lost 9 bases, the J end lost 3 bases, and 15 bases lay between the germline ends. CDR3 loop: CASSRQGVYEQYF. For the CDR3, the DNA is TGTGCCAGTTCCCGACAAGGAGTCTACGAGCAGTACTTC.

The rearrangement uses TRBV5-1 and TRBJ2-6; D unresolved. CDR1 and CDR2 from the germline V gene are SGHRS and YFSETQ. CDR3 length: 15 residues. The V end was cut by 1 base, the J end by 0 bases, with 5 bases between. The DNA of the CDR3 is TGCGCCAGCAGCTTGAGATACTCTGGGGCCAACGTCCTGACTTTC. Its protein product is CASSLRYSGANVLTF.

This clonotype was found a few times. The chain uses TRBV6-5 and TRBJ1-2; D perhaps matches TRBD1 (5 bases). Trimming stripped 6 bases from V and 8 bases from J, with 16 bases between. CDR1 MNHEY and CDR2 SVGAGI come from the germline V gene. CDR3 length: 13 residues. The CDR3 protein is CASSNPGPGGYTF. The CDR3 nucleotides read TGTGCCAGCAGCAATCCGGGACCCGGGGGCTACACCTTC.

The rearrangement joins TRBV2 to TRBJ1-2; perhaps TRBD1 as D (5 bases). V lost 6 bases and J 5 bases, leaving 13 bases between the germline ends. Germline V gives CDR1 SNHLY, CDR2 FYNNEI. CDR3 size: 13 residues. The CDR3 is CASRGVDIYGYTF. For the CDR3, the DNA is TGTGCCAGCAGAGGAGTGGACATTTATGGCTACACCTTC.

The gene calls are TRBV4-1 and TRBJ1-1; D uncertain. This CDR3 is built from 15 residues. The germline V gene has CDR1 MGHRA and CDR2 YSYEKL. The V and J ends lost 4 bases and 0 bases respectively, with 12 bases between them. CDR3 sequence: CASSLSPVMNTEAFF. Here the CDR3 DNA reads TGCGCCAGCAGCCTTTCTCCAGTAATGAACACTGAAGCTTTCTTT.

The V gene is TRBV6-5, the J gene TRBJ1-2, with D maybe TRBD1 (5 bases). V lost 6 bases and J 0 bases, leaving 8 bases between the germline ends. This CDR3 region has 13 residues. Germline CDR1 is MNHEY and CDR2 is SVGAGI. The CDR3 DNA reads as TGTGCCAGCAGATTGACAGCTAACTATGGCTACACCTTC. Translating gives CASRLTANYGYTF.

The J gene is TRBJ2-3, the V gene TRBV5-1; 7 bases agree with TRBD1. V trimming: 0 bases; J trimming: 4 bases; junction bases outside the gene matches: 2. CDR3 length equals 14 residues. Germline values: CDR1 SGHRS, CDR2 YFSETQ. For the CDR3, the DNA is TGCGCCAGCAGCTTGGTAGGGGGCTCAGATACGCAGTATTTT. Protein product: CASSLVGGSDTQYF. The full variable domain, rest sourced from reference TRBV5-1 and TRBJ2-3, is KAGVTQTPRYLIKTRGQQVTLSCSPISGHRSVSWYQQTPGQGLQFLFEYFSETQRNKGNFPGRFSGRQFSNSRSEMNVSTLELGDSALYLCASSLVGGSDTQYFGPGTRLTVL.

This chain connects TRBV25-1 to TRBJ2-2, with 9 bases aligning to TRBD2. After removal of 4 bases from V and 7 bases from J, the junction contained 10 bases not matched to a gene. The CDR3 is made up of 16 amino acids. Germline-derived CDR1 and CDR2 are MGHDK and SYGVNS. CDR3 sequence reads: CASSAPGLAPDGELFF. CDR3 nucleotide sequence: TGTGCCAGCAGTGCCCCGGGACTAGCACCGGACGGGGAGCTGTTTTTT. The whole variable domain, filled in from reference TRBV25-1 and TRBJ2-2, reads EADIYQTPRYLVIGTGKKITLECSQTMGHDKMYWYQQDPGMELHLIHYSYGVNSTEKGDLSSESTVSRIRTEHFPLTLESARPSHTSQYLCASSAPGLAPDGELFFGEGSRLTVL.

The chain joins TRBV3-1 to TRBJ2-7, with a weak D call TRBD2 (5 bases). The CDR3 sequence is 14 residues long. Between the trimmed V and J ends, which lost 4 bases and 6 bases, there was a span of 16 bases. CDR1 and CDR2 from the germline V gene are LGHDT and YNNKEL (reference sequence). The DNA of the CDR3 is TGTGCCAGCAGCCCGGGAAGCGAGCCCCTCGAGCAGTACTTC. Residues: CASSPGSEPLEQYF.

This clonotype occurred once. The chain uses TRBV12-3 or TRBV12-4 and TRBJ2-5, with 8 bases that match TRBD1. This CDR3 has 16 amino acids. The V segment lost 5 bases and the J segment 4 bases; nucleotides outside the gene matches: 12. The CDR3 loop is CASSPLGAGGLETQYF. CDR3 nucleotide sequence: TGTGCCAGCAGTCCCCTCGGGGCAGGGGGCTTAGAGACCCAGTACTTC.

This clonotype was seen a few times. The J gene is TRBJ1-2, the V gene TRBV20-1; a weak D match, TRBD1 (6 bases). V was clipped by 5 bases and J by 1 base, with 17 bases between them. CDR1 and CDR2 from the germline V gene are DFQATT and SNEGSKA (reference sequence). The CDR3 is 15 amino acids. The CDR3 DNA follows: TGCAGTGCTGGCCTAGGGGGAAGGGGTAACTATGGCTACACCTTC. This gives the protein CSAGLGGRGNYGYTF.

This clonotype was counted only a few times. V and J are TRBV24-1 and TRBJ2-1, with D tentatively TRBD1 (7 bases). The length of the CDR3 is 15 residues. V was pared by 7 bases and J by 4 bases, with 16 bases between. Looked up from germline, CDR1 is KGHDR and CDR2 is SFDVKD. The CDR3 reads CATSPQGTLYNEQFF. In DNA, the CDR3 is TGTGCCACCAGCCCACAGGGGACTCTTTACAATGAGCAGTTCTTC.

As concerns this clonotype: The junction does not match germline at one end; this may be a read error. This chain connects TRBV5-5 to TRBJ2-4; possibly TRBD1 for D (6 bases). TRBJ2-7 matches the DNA end more closely, so the J call is doubtful. This CDR3 contains 16 residues. Germline CDR1 is SGHKS and CDR2 is YYEKEE (reference sequence). The CDR3: CVSSLARAGAYYEQYF. As DNA, the CDR3 is TGTGTCAGCAGCTTGGCTCGGGCAGGGGCATATTACGAGCAGTACTTC.

This clonotype appeared a few times. This chain links TRBV12-3 or TRBV12-4 with TRBJ1-2; D not certain. The V and J ends lost 5 bases and 7 bases respectively, with 14 bases between them. The CDR3 has 13 residues. CDR3 region: CASSPSLPSGYTF. In DNA form, the CDR3 reads TGTGCCAGCAGTCCCTCCCTTCCTAGTGGCTACACCTTC.

This clonotype was seen only a few times. V is TRBV12-3 or TRBV12-4 and J is TRBJ1-4; no reliable D call. The CDR3 length is 16 residues. V was cut by 4 bases and J by 0 bases, with 12 bases left in between. CDR3 loop: CASSWEAAATNEKLFF. The CDR3, as DNA: TGTGCCAGCAGTTGGGAGGCCGCTGCAACTAATGAAAAACTGTTTTTT.

This chain joins TRBV3-1 and TRBJ2-7; TRBD1 agrees at 10 bases. The assigned J gene may be wrong: the sequence end matches TRBJ2-5 better. The germline gives CDR1 LGHDT, CDR2 YNNKEL (reference sequence). The CDR3 is 17 residues long. CDR3 in amino acids: CASSLDRGPLPLETQYF. The CDR3 coding sequence is TGTGCCAGCAGCCTTGACAGGGGGCCGCTCCCCCTGGAGACCCAGTACTTC.